This T cell receptor beta chain was obtained from a study of regulatory T cells in long-lasting Graves disease. Study as a whole: Graves' patients, newly diagnosed, had taken antithyroid drugs under 3 months.

V gave up 3 bases and J gave up 0 bases, with 8 bases separating them. The CDR3 is made up of 14 amino acids. Germline V CDR1 and CDR2: LNHDA, SQIVND (reference sequence). Documented time point: newly diagnosed GD, antithyroid drugs for less than 3 months. From RNA extracted from PBMCs, the TCR library was made. As a group, patients came from one endocrinology department in Xi'an, China. To make TCR beta libraries, researchers used iRepertoire HTBI primers and Arm-PCR of CDR3 regions. TCRdb re-analysed the multiplex PCR reads in MiXCR, keeping a single row per CDR3 protein. The top ten hold 15% to 20% of the sample, which has 500,000 to 700,000 distinct CDR3 sequences, 16% seen once. This sample also appeared in a second study, on T cells in Graves' hyperthyroidism and ophthalmopathy.

The receptor's source is a woman in her thirties with Graves disease. V is TRBV19 and J is TRBJ1-1, with D tentatively TRBD1 (5 bases). The specimen was peripheral blood mononuclear cells (PBMCs), collected at new diagnosis, from a patient treated with antithyroid drugs. The CDR3 protein is CASSIGALNTEAFF. DNA of the CDR3: TGTGCCAGTAGTATCGGGGCACTGAACACTGAAGCTTTCTTT.